Listed here are 8 T cell receptor beta chains from one sample, sequenced in a study of early T cells in non-severe SARS-CoV-2 infection. TCRdb recomputed calls from the 5' RACE reads with MiXCR, one row per CDR3 protein. Among 50,000 or so distinct CDR3 sequences listed, around 8% were seen once. Sequencing was done on a sample of whole blood. The receptors derive from an adult who was a healthcare worker with PCR-confirmed SARS-CoV-2 infection or an uninfected control (not recorded which).

The V call is TRBV7-2, the J call TRBJ2-7; 8 bases agree with TRBD2. V trimming: 4 bases; J trimming: 5 bases; junction bases outside the gene matches: 13. This CDR3 comprises 16 residues. Germline V gene data show CDR1 as SGHTA and CDR2 as FQGNSA. Written as DNA, the CDR3 is TGTGCCAGCAGCTCTGGACTAGCATTCGGTGTCGACGAGCAGTACTTC. This codes for CASSSGLAFGVDEQYF.

In this sample, this clonotype turned up a few times. The CDR3 region has the DNA TGTGCCAGCAGCCCGGGAGGTAATCAGCCCCAGCATTTT. Translation gives CASSPGGNQPQHF. V usage is TRBV5-5 and J usage is TRBJ1-5; D unresolved. CDR3 length: 13 amino acids. CDR1 and CDR2 (germline): SGHKS, YYEKEE (reference sequence). V lost 4 bases and J lost 4, with 9 bases in between.

The chain uses TRBV20-1 and TRBJ1-4; D might be TRBD1 (6 bases). Germline CDR1 is DFQATT and CDR2 is SNEGSKA (reference sequence). V dropped 4 bases and J dropped 2 bases, with 8 bases sitting between them. CDR3 length equals 13 residues. The CDR3 loop is CSANRVTNEKLFF. The DNA for the CDR3 is TGCAGTGCTAACAGGGTTACTAATGAAAAACTGTTTTTT.

This clonotype was seen repeatedly, ten times or more. This sequence joins TRBV5-1 and TRBJ1-1, with 8 nucleotides matching TRBD1. The V segment lost 0 bases and the J segment 0 bases; nucleotides outside the gene matches: 4. The CDR3 extends over 16 amino acids. Looked up from germline, CDR1 is SGHRS and CDR2 is YFSETQ. The CDR3: CASSLARTGMNTEAFF. The CDR3 DNA sequence: TGCGCCAGCAGCTTGGCCAGGACAGGGATGAACACTGAAGCTTTCTTT.

The sample holds many counts of this clonotype. The rearrangement joins TRBV30 to TRBJ1-5; TRBD1 matches at 9 bases. This CDR3 is built from 15 residues. Germline values: CDR1 GTSNPN, CDR2 SVGIG (reference sequence). The J segment lost 7 bases and the V segment lost 3 bases, leaving 10 bases of the junction unmatched. CDR3 sequence (DNA): TGTGCCTGGAGGCCCCGGACAGGGGAGCAACAGCCCCAGCATTTT. Encoded protein: CAWRPRTGEQQPQHF. The full variable domain, its missing parts supplied by reference TRBV30 and TRBJ1-5, is SQTIHQWPATLVQPVGSPLSLECTVEGTSNPNLYWYRQAAGRGLQLLFYSVGIGQISSEVPQNLSASRPQDRQFILSSKKLLLSDSGFYLCAWRPRTGEQQPQHFGDGTRLSIL.

This clonotype turned up a few times. The rearrangement uses TRBV2 and TRBJ2-1, with 12 bases identical to TRBD2. Germline CDR1 SNHLY, CDR2 FYNNEI. The CDR3 length is 15 residues. V lost 6 bases, J lost 3 bases, and 3 bases stayed unmatched. Here the CDR3 DNA reads TGTGCCAGCAGCTGGACTAGCGGGGACTACAATGAGCAGTTCTTC. Translated: CASSWTSGDYNEQFF. Full variable domain (outside the CDR3, taken from reference TRBV2 and TRBJ2-1): EPEVTQTPSHQVTQMGQEVILRCVPISNHLYFYWYRQILGQKVEFLVSFYNNEISEKSEIFDDQFSVERPDGSNFTLKIRSTKLEDSAMYFCASSWTSGDYNEQFFGPGTRLTVL.

In this sample, this clonotype turned up many times. As DNA, the CDR3 is TGTGCCAGCAGTCCCCCGGACAGGGTGGACTATGGCTACACCTTC. Protein: CASSPPDRVDYGYTF. This sequence joins TRBV12-3 or TRBV12-4 and TRBJ1-2, with 8 bases aligning to TRBD1. The CDR3 extends over 15 amino acids. Trimming removed 5 bases from V and 3 bases from J; junction bases left unmatched: 8.

In this sample, this clonotype turned up many times. The CDR3: CAISESTGDTRYEQYF. DNA of the CDR3: TGTGCCATCAGTGAGTCGACCGGGGACACCCGCTACGAGCAGTACTTC. V usage is TRBV10-3 and J usage is TRBJ2-7, with a possible D match to TRBD1 (6 bases). The CDR3 length is 16 residues. V lost 0 bases, J lost 3 bases, and 15 bases lay in between. Germline CDR1 is ENHRY and CDR2 is SYGVKD.